The 19 T cell receptor beta chains presented below share a single source sample, sequenced in a study of long-term antiretroviral therapy in people with HIV. Run at survey level, the immunoSEQ assay was version v3.0. Profiled with immunoSEQ multiplex PCR; TCRdb holds only in-frame clones, not every one. The sample consists of 25,000 to 30,000 clones, 70% to 85% of them appearing once. The sample here was unsorted PBMCs, taken 0.8 years before starting antiretroviral therapy. These receptors all stem from a man aged 18 to 29 with HIV.

The rearrangement uses TRBV27 and TRBJ2-1, with a weak D call TRBD2 (6 bases). The CDR3 spans 15 residues. V dropped 7 bases and J dropped 6 bases, with 19 bases sitting between them. Germline V gene lookup returns CDR1 MNHEY and CDR2 SMNVEV (reference sequence). The CDR3 DNA is TGTGCCAGCACCCTCTCGGGACTCTTTACCAATGAGCAGTTCTTC. It is translated as CASTLSGLFTNEQFF.

The chain joins TRBV19 to TRBJ2-7; 7 bases agree with TRBD2. Per germline, CDR1 LNHDA and CDR2 SQIVND (reference sequence). Trimming cost V 4 bases and J 4 bases; bases outside gene matches: 10. The CDR3 consists of 15 residues. In nucleotides, the CDR3 is TGTGCCAGTAGTACGGCCGGGACTAACTCTTACGAGCAGTACTTC. It specifies CASSTAGTNSYEQYF. Filled out from reference TRBV19 and TRBJ2-7, the complete variable domain reads DGGITQSPKYLFRKEGQNVTLSCEQNLNHDAMYWYRQDPGQGLRLIYYSQIVNDFQKGDIAEGYSVSREKKESFPLTVTSAQKNPTAFYLCASSTAGTNSYEQYFGPGTRLTVT.

The rearrangement uses TRBV4-2 and TRBJ1-5; perhaps TRBD1 as D (6 bases). This CDR3 has 15 amino acids. Germline values: CDR1 LGHNA, CDR2 YNFKEQ. V was pared by 0 bases and J by 4 bases, with 10 bases between. The CDR3 here is CASSQERQVNQPQHF. The CDR3 DNA reads as TGTGCCAGCAGCCAAGAGCGACAGGTAAATCAGCCCCAGCATTTT.

This sequence joins TRBV29-1 and TRBJ2-4, with D perhaps TRBD2 (7 bases). Germline CDR1 reads SQVTM; CDR2 reads ANQGSEA. CDR3 size: 13 residues. V was trimmed by 6 bases and J by 2 bases, leaving 11 bases between them. The CDR3 DNA reads as TGCAGCGTCGAGGGGGGGACCAAAAACATTCAGTACTTC. As protein: CSVEGGTKNIQYF.

V is TRBV7-9 and J is TRBJ2-3, with 7 bases matching TRBD2. This CDR3 comprises 15 residues. The trim removed 2 bases at V and 3 bases at J, leaving 5 bases unmatched. Germline CDR1 reads SEHNR; CDR2 reads FQNEAQ (reference sequence). The CDR3 DNA reads as TGTGCCAGCAGCTTAAAGCGGGATGGGACAGATACGCAGTATTTT. This codes for CASSLKRDGTDTQYF.

The chain has TRBV11-2 and TRBJ1-4; 8 nucleotides match TRBD1. V was pared by 0 bases and J by 2 bases, with 2 bases of the junction left unmatched. Germline V gene sequence: CDR1 SGHAT, CDR2 FQNNGV. The CDR3 is 16 amino acids. The CDR3 DNA is TGTGCCAGCAGCTTAGATCAGGGGGCGACTAATGAAAAACTGTTTTTT. Encoded protein: CASSLDQGATNEKLFF.

V gene TRBV7-2 combines with J gene TRBJ2-7; TRBD2 is a possible D gene (5 bases). The germline V gene encodes CDR1 SGHTA and CDR2 FQGNSA. The CDR3 totals 14 residues. V lost 4 bases and J lost 4, with 14 bases in between. The CDR3 nucleotides read TGTGCCAGCAGCTACGGACGTGACTATTACGAGCAGTACTTC. Translation: CASSYGRDYYEQYF.

This chain connects TRBV5-6 to TRBJ2-4, with a possible D match to TRBD2 (5 bases). V was pared by 0 bases and J by 6 bases, with 13 bases between. The CDR3 runs 15 residues. Germline CDR1 reads SGHDT; CDR2 reads YYEEEE. CDR3 DNA: TGTGCCAGCAGCTTGGGACTTCGAGAGGGAAACATTCAGTACTTC. This sequence encodes CASSLGLREGNIQYF.

For this clone: One junction end disagrees with the germline gene, perhaps due to a read error. The rearrangement joins TRBV2 to TRBJ2-7, with unresolved D. Germline CDR1 SNHLY, CDR2 FYNNEI. The CDR3 is made up of 11 amino acids. The DNA of the CDR3 is TGTGCCAGCAGAGAAGCTTACGAGCAGTACTTC. As protein: CASREAYEQYF.

The chain joins TRBV5-4 to TRBJ2-5; 9 bases align to TRBD2. Trimming at V came to 0 bases and at J to 4 bases, leaving 1 base not matched to a gene. The CDR3 length is 14 residues. The germline V gene has CDR1 SGHNT and CDR2 YYREEE (reference sequence). The CDR3 DNA follows: TGTGCCAGCAGCTTGGGAGCGGGAGGAGAGACCCAGTACTTC. Its protein is CASSLGAGGETQYF.

This chain joins TRBV19 and TRBJ2-7, with D possibly TRBD2 on 6 matching bases. The CDR3 sequence is 11 residues long. Germline loops: CDR1 LNHDA, CDR2 SQIVND (reference sequence). V lost 5 bases and J 7 bases, leaving 9 bases between the germline ends. CDR3 DNA: TGTGCCAGTAGTTCCGGGGGAGAGCAGTACTTC. Translated: CASSSGGEQYF.

The J gene is TRBJ1-1, the V gene TRBV6-5; no clear D. The V end was cut by 4 bases, the J end by 2 bases, with 14 bases between. The CDR3 is 15 residues long. Germline loops: CDR1 MNHEY, CDR2 SVGAGI. The CDR3 region has the DNA TGTGCCAGCAGTTCCCGCCGACACGTCAACACTGAAGCTTTCTTT. It translates to CASSSRRHVNTEAFF.

The chain has TRBV2 and TRBJ2-7, with 10 bases identical to TRBD2. With V trimmed by 9 bases and J by 0 bases, 5 bases remained unmatched. This CDR3 is 14 amino acids long. Germline V gene sequence: CDR1 SNHLY, CDR2 FYNNEI. In nucleotides, the CDR3 is TGTGCCAGTGCCATAGCGGGAGGCTCCTACGAGCAGTACTTC. Its translation is CASAIAGGSYEQYF.

V gene TRBV5-1 combines with J gene TRBJ1-1; possible D gene TRBD1, 5 bases. Germline lookup yields CDR1 SGHRS and CDR2 YFSETQ. The CDR3 length is 16 residues. Trimming removed 0 bases at V and 8 bases at J, with 20 bases between. The CDR3 nucleotides read TGCGCCAGCAGCTTGGGCCCCCAGGGAGGCGCGTCCGAAGCTTTCTTT. This encodes CASSLGPQGGASEAFF.

In this sample, this clone is medium-sized. V gene TRBV11-2 combines with J gene TRBJ2-7, with a tentative D call TRBD2 (6 bases). Deletions cut 4 bases from V and 0 bases from J, with 22 bases between. This CDR3 is built from 18 residues. CDR1 is SGHAT, CDR2 FQNNGV, per germline. DNA of the CDR3: TGTGCCAGCAGCTGTTTACCCCCCGACGAGGGAGGCTCCTACGAGCAGTACTTC. As protein: CASSCLPPDEGGSYEQYF.

This chain uses TRBV27 with TRBJ1-2; a possible D gene is TRBD1 (5 bases). The length of the CDR3 is 12 residues. Trimming cost V 5 bases and J 8 bases, with 12 bases left between them. From germline, CDR1 is MNHEY and CDR2 SMNVEV (reference sequence). The CDR3 nucleotides are TGTGCCAGCAGTACGGGACTGGGCGGCTACACCTTC. This translates into CASSTGLGGYTF.

The V call is TRBV12-5, the J call TRBJ2-1; tentative D call: TRBD2 (5 bases). Germline CDR1 LGHNT, CDR2 FRNRAP. The ends were cut back, 0 bases at V and 6 bases at J, with 15 bases in the middle. The CDR3 runs to 16 residues. The CDR3 DNA reads as TGTGCTAGTGGTTTGGTTGACTACCTCGGTCCCAATGAGCAGTTCTTC. This sequence encodes CASGLVDYLGPNEQFF. Supplemented by reference TRBV12-5 and TRBJ2-1, the full variable domain reads DARVTQTPRHKVTEMGQEVTMRCQPILGHNTVFWYRQTMMQGLELLAYFRNRAPLDDSGMPKDRFSAEMPDATLATLKIQPSEPRDSAVYFCASGLVDYLGPNEQFFGPGTRLTVL.

The chain recombines TRBV6-5 with TRBJ1-4; unclear D gene. The CDR3 sequence is 14 residues long. Germline lookup yields CDR1 MNHEY and CDR2 SVGAGI. Trimming removed 0 bases at V and 8 bases at J, with 10 bases between. The CDR3 here is CASSYSSGREKLFF. The CDR3 DNA sequence: TGTGCCAGCAGTTACTCGTCAGGCCGAGAAAAACTGTTTTTT.

The rearrangement links TRBV4-2 to TRBJ2-1; tentatively, D is TRBD1 (6 bases). V was cut by 5 bases and J by 5 bases, with 13 bases left in between. This CDR3 comprises 14 residues. Germline V gives CDR1 LGHNA, CDR2 YNFKEQ. The CDR3 loop reads CASSFRTVHNEQFF. CDR3 nucleotides: TGTGCCAGCAGCTTCCGGACAGTCCACAATGAGCAGTTCTTC.